The rows below give T cell receptor beta chains drawn from one sample of a study of blood T cell repertoires in COVID-19. The method was immunoSEQ multiplex PCR; TCRdb's version includes in-frame clones alone and lacks a portion of them. This sample has roughly 250,000 clones; approximately 80% occur once, and the top ten carry 3% to 4%. Sequencing input: peripheral blood. These receptors were collected from a woman aged 40 to 50 with active or convalescent COVID-19. CDR3s include the opening cysteine and the closing phenylalanine or tryptophan. The order of the fields is J gene, D gene, clone size, V gene, CDR3 protein, CDR3 DNA. D genes are given only for firm matches. Rows may omit the clone size; those that give it use once, few, many or a size class.

J gene: TRBJ2-5
D gene: TRBD1
clone size: NA
V gene: TRBV5-4
CDR3 protein: CASSLEPGTGGQTQYF
CDR3 DNA: TGTGCCAGCAGCTTGGAACCCGGGACAGGGGGGCAGACCCAGTACTTC

J gene: TRBJ2-4
D gene: TRBD2
clone size: NA
V gene: TRBV19
CDR3 protein: CASSIGGVAKNIQYF
CDR3 DNA: TGTGCCAGTAGTATTGGGGGGGTAGCCAAAAACATTCAGTACTTC

J gene: TRBJ1-5
D gene: NA
clone size: few
V gene: TRBV5-1
CDR3 protein: CASSFGEGLNQPQHF
CDR3 DNA: TGCGCCAGCAGCTTCGGCGAGGGTCTTAATCAGCCCCAGCATTTT

J gene: TRBJ2-2
D gene: NA
clone size: few
V gene: TRBV29-1
CDR3 protein: CSVGAGSYTGELFF
CDR3 DNA: TGCAGCGTTGGGGCGGGGTCCTACACCGGGGAGCTGTTTTTT

J gene: TRBJ2-1
D gene: TRBD2
clone size: NA
V gene: TRBV28
CDR3 protein: CASSSLAGGADEQFF
CDR3 DNA: TGTGCCAGCAGTTCCTTGGCGGGGGGGGCCGATGAGCAGTTCTTC

J gene: TRBJ1-3
D gene: NA
clone size: NA
V gene: TRBV3-1/TRBV3-2
CDR3 protein: CASSQVVFGNTIYF
CDR3 DNA: TGTGCCAGCAGCCAAGTCGTCTTCGGAAACACCATATATTTT

J gene: TRBJ1-5
D gene: TRBD1
clone size: many
V gene: TRBV15
CDR3 protein: CATSRDPQGAQPQHF
CDR3 DNA: TGTGCCACCAGCAGAGATCCGCAGGGGGCTCAGCCCCAGCATTTT

J gene: TRBJ2-5
D gene: NA
clone size: NA
V gene: TRBV7-7
CDR3 protein: CASSASGTQKETQYF
CDR3 DNA: TGTGCCAGCAGCGCCTCCGGGACTCAAAAAGAGACCCAGTACTTC

J gene: TRBJ2-5
D gene: TRBD2
clone size: few
V gene: TRBV5-4
CDR3 protein: CASSVPGLAGEETQYF
CDR3 DNA: TGTGCCAGCAGCGTGCCGGGACTAGCGGGGGAAGAGACCCAGTACTTC

J gene: TRBJ2-1
D gene: TRBD2
clone size: NA
V gene: TRBV10-2
CDR3 protein: CASSLWLAAKRGFYNEQFF
CDR3 DNA: TGCGCCAGCAGTCTCTGGCTGGCGGCAAAGCGGGGGTTTTACAATGAGCAGTTCTTC

J gene: TRBJ1-1
D gene: NA
clone size: NA
V gene: TRBV28
CDR3 protein: CASRTYLRAFF
CDR3 DNA: TGTGCCAGCAGGACCTATCTGAGGGCTTTCTTT

J gene: TRBJ2-3
D gene: TRBD1
clone size: NA
V gene: TRBV7-9
CDR3 protein: CASSLDRKADTQYF
CDR3 DNA: TGTGCCAGCAGCTTGGACAGGAAAGCCGATACGCAGTATTTT

J gene: TRBJ1-2
D gene: TRBD1
clone size: NA
V gene: TRBV19
CDR3 protein: CASKRDRVIYGYTF
CDR3 DNA: TGTGCCAGTAAACGGGACAGAGTTATCTATGGCTACACCTTC

J gene: TRBJ2-7
D gene: NA
clone size: NA
V gene: TRBV7-9
CDR3 protein: CASSFVGSEQYF
CDR3 DNA: TGTGCCAGCAGCTTCGTCGGGAGCGAGCAGTACTTC

J gene: TRBJ2-1
D gene: NA
clone size: NA
V gene: TRBV5-1
CDR3 protein: CASIAGTANNEQFF
CDR3 DNA: TGCGCCAGCATCGCGGGGACGGCGAACAATGAGCAGTTCTTC

J gene: TRBJ1-2
D gene: TRBD1
clone size: NA
V gene: TRBV27
CDR3 protein: CASSLSTGVGYTF
CDR3 DNA: TGTGCCAGCAGTCTTTCGACAGGGGTTGGCTACACCTTC

J gene: TRBJ1-2
D gene: TRBD1
clone size: NA
V gene: TRBV6-5
CDR3 protein: CASSNPGGSYGYTF
CDR3 DNA: TGTGCCAGCAGTAACCCAGGGGGGAGCTATGGCTACACCTTC

J gene: TRBJ2-7
D gene: NA
clone size: NA
V gene: TRBV5-1
CDR3 protein: CASSPGQGVYEQYF
CDR3 DNA: TGCGCCAGCAGCCCCGGTCAAGGGGTCTACGAGCAGTACTTC

J gene: TRBJ1-1
D gene: NA
clone size: NA
V gene: TRBV2
CDR3 protein: CASRDSENTEAFF
CDR3 DNA: TGTGCCAGCAGGGACAGTGAGAACACTGAAGCTTTCTTT

J gene: TRBJ1-3
D gene: NA
clone size: NA
V gene: TRBV5-6
CDR3 protein: CASSSRQAAGNTIYF
CDR3 DNA: TGTGCCAGCAGCTCCAGACAGGCGGCTGGAAACACCATATATTTT

J gene: TRBJ1-5
D gene: NA
clone size: few
V gene: TRBV19
CDR3 protein: CAIGPGQGQGTQHF
CDR3 DNA: TGTGCCATTGGACCGGGACAAGGTCAGGGGACCCAGCATTTT

J gene: TRBJ1-4
D gene: NA
clone size: NA
V gene: TRBV4-1
CDR3 protein: CASSQDPGYEKLFF
CDR3 DNA: TGCGCCAGCAGCCAAGATCCAGGGTATGAAAAACTGTTTTTT

J gene: TRBJ2-3
D gene: NA
clone size: NA
V gene: TRBV19
CDR3 protein: CATGVHMDTQYF
CDR3 DNA: TGTGCTACGGGGGTACACATGGATACGCAGTATTTT

J gene: TRBJ1-3
D gene: NA
clone size: NA
V gene: TRBV25-1
CDR3 protein: CASTPGDTIYF
CDR3 DNA: TGTGCCAGCACCCCGGGTGACACCATATATTTT

J gene: TRBJ1-4
D gene: NA
clone size: NA
V gene: TRBV10-3
CDR3 protein: CAISDLGDMGEKLFF
CDR3 DNA: TGTGCCATCAGTGACTTGGGGGACATGGGTGAAAAACTGTTTTTT

J gene: TRBJ2-1
D gene: TRBD2
clone size: once
V gene: TRBV27
CDR3 protein: CASRRGGGSYNEQFF
CDR3 DNA: TGTGCCAGCAGACGCGGGGGGGGCTCCTACAATGAGCAGTTCTTC

J gene: TRBJ1-6
D gene: TRBD1
clone size: NA
V gene: TRBV6-5
CDR3 protein: CASRGTGDSPLHF
CDR3 DNA: TGTGCCAGCAGGGGGACAGGGGATTCACCCCTCCACTTT

J gene: TRBJ1-2
D gene: NA
clone size: NA
V gene: TRBV10-3
CDR3 protein: CAISNYDRNYGYTF
CDR3 DNA: TGTGCCATCAGTAATTATGACAGGAACTATGGCTACACCTTC

J gene: TRBJ2-7
D gene: TRBD1
clone size: NA
V gene: TRBV11-2
CDR3 protein: CASSPRDREIDEQYF
CDR3 DNA: TGTGCCAGCAGCCCCCGGGACAGGGAGATCGACGAGCAGTACTTC

J gene: TRBJ2-3
D gene: NA
clone size: once
V gene: TRBV15
CDR3 protein: CATSRSQGGGTDTQYF
CDR3 DNA: TGTGCCACCAGCAGAAGTCAGGGGGGAGGCACAGATACGCAGTATTTT

J gene: TRBJ1-6
D gene: NA
clone size: NA
V gene: TRBV3-1/TRBV3-2
CDR3 protein: CASSQAGSGSGNSPLHF
CDR3 DNA: TGTGCCAGCAGCCAAGCCGGGTCGGGCTCGGGGAATTCACCCCTCCACTTT

J gene: TRBJ2-1
D gene: TRBD1
clone size: NA
V gene: TRBV5-5
CDR3 protein: CASSPGGTGGSEQFF
CDR3 DNA: TGTGCCAGCAGCCCGGGTGGGACAGGGGGCAGTGAGCAGTTCTTC

J gene: TRBJ1-1
D gene: NA
clone size: NA
V gene: TRBV30
CDR3 protein: CAWDSRNTEAFF
CDR3 DNA: TGTGCCTGGGACAGTAGGAACACTGAAGCTTTCTTT

J gene: TRBJ2-3
D gene: NA
clone size: NA
V gene: TRBV29-1
CDR3 protein: CSVEDQGAGTDTQYF
CDR3 DNA: TGCAGCGTTGAAGATCAAGGGGCCGGGACAGATACGCAGTATTTT

J gene: TRBJ1-2
D gene: TRBD1
clone size: NA
V gene: TRBV3-1/TRBV3-2
CDR3 protein: CASSRGQGAANGYTF
CDR3 DNA: TGTGCCAGCAGCCGGGGACAGGGGGCAGCAAATGGCTACACCTTC